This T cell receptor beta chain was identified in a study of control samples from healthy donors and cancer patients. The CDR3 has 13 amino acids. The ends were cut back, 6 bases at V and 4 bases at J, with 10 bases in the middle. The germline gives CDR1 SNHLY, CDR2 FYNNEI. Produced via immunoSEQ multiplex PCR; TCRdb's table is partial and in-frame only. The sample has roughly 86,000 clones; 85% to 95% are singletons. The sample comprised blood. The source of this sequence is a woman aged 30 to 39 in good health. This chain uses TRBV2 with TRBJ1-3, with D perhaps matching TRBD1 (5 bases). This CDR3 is CASSLGTGNTIYF. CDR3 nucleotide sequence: TGTGCCAGCAGCCTCGGGACGGGAAACACCATATATTTT.